The rows below give T cell receptor beta chains drawn from one sample of a study of T cell changes during pregnancy in multiple sclerosis. This table comes from immunoSEQ multiplex PCR, and its TCRdb copy is limited to in-frame clones, with some not included. The repertoire consists of 58,000 or so clones, with 75% to 90% occurring once and the leading ten covering about 1.8%. Sequencing used peripheral blood, obtained after pregnancy. All receptors come from a female donor with multiple sclerosis, enrolled in a pregnancy study. The CDR3 runs from the conserved cysteine through the conserved F or W. The D gene is left open where the match is weak. Expanded clones are given a class, and other clones once, few, many or no size at all.

v_call: TRBV29-1; j_call: TRBJ2-5; clone_size: -; d_call: TRBD1; cdr3_nt: TGCAGCTCATTTGGGGACAGGGGGAAGGAGACCCAGTACTTC; cdr3_aa: CSSFGDRGKETQYF
v_call: TRBV11-2; j_call: TRBJ2-3; clone_size: -; d_call: TRBD1; cdr3_nt: TGTGCCAGCAGCTGGGGACAGACTAGCACAGATACGCAGTATTTT; cdr3_aa: CASSWGQTSTDTQYF
v_call: TRBV7-9; j_call: TRBJ2-7; clone_size: -; d_call: -; cdr3_nt: TGTGCCAGCAGCTTGGGGCTACGAGAGCAGTACTTC; cdr3_aa: CASSLGLREQYF
v_call: TRBV7-9; j_call: TRBJ1-6; clone_size: few; d_call: -; cdr3_nt: TGTGCCAGCAGCTTACGAGAAGAGGGTTCACCCCTCCACTTT; cdr3_aa: CASSLREEGSPLHF
v_call: TRBV7-2; j_call: TRBJ2-1; clone_size: -; d_call: -; cdr3_nt: TGTGCCAGCAGCCGGCAGGGGTCCTACAATGAGCAGTTCTTC; cdr3_aa: CASSRQGSYNEQFF
v_call: TRBV10-3; j_call: TRBJ2-3; clone_size: -; d_call: -; cdr3_nt: TGTGCCATCAGACCGGGGGTGGGGACAGATACGCAGTATTTT; cdr3_aa: CAIRPGVGTDTQYF
v_call: TRBV6-1; j_call: TRBJ2-2; clone_size: -; d_call: TRBD1; cdr3_nt: TGTGCCAGCACTCGGCAGGGGGACACCGGGGAGCTGTTTTTT; cdr3_aa: CASTRQGDTGELFF
v_call: TRBV15; j_call: TRBJ2-7; clone_size: -; d_call: -; cdr3_nt: TGTGCCACCAGCAGAGATTTACAATCCTACGAGCAGTACTTC; cdr3_aa: CATSRDLQSYEQYF
v_call: TRBV9; j_call: TRBJ1-2; clone_size: -; d_call: -; cdr3_nt: TGTGCCAGCAGCGTAGCTGACAGATATGGCTACACCTTC; cdr3_aa: CASSVADRYGYTF
v_call: TRBV9; j_call: TRBJ1-2; clone_size: -; d_call: TRBD1; cdr3_nt: TGTGCCAGCAGTTCCACTGCCACAGGGGGCCCTAATAACTATGGCTACACCTTC; cdr3_aa: CASSSTATGGPNNYGYTF
v_call: TRBV29-1; j_call: TRBJ1-4; clone_size: -; d_call: -; cdr3_nt: TGCAGCGTTCGGAGGGCTACTAATGAAAAACTGTTTTTT; cdr3_aa: CSVRRATNEKLFF
v_call: TRBV2; j_call: TRBJ2-3; clone_size: -; d_call: TRBD2; cdr3_nt: TGTGCCAGCAGCGAGGATGCGGGAGGCACCGATACGCAGTATTTT; cdr3_aa: CASSEDAGGTDTQYF
v_call: TRBV19; j_call: TRBJ2-1; clone_size: -; d_call: -; cdr3_nt: TGTGCCAGTAGTATAGAGGGGGCCGAATACAATGAGCAGTTCTTC; cdr3_aa: CASSIEGAEYNEQFF
v_call: TRBV19; j_call: TRBJ1-5; clone_size: -; d_call: -; cdr3_nt: TGTGCCAGTATGGGCAGGTGGAATAGCAATCAGCCCCAGCATTTT; cdr3_aa: CASMGRWNSNQPQHF
v_call: TRBV18; j_call: TRBJ2-7; clone_size: once; d_call: TRBD1; cdr3_nt: TGTGCCAGCTCTTCGGGACAGGGGGCTGGAGAGCAGTACTTC; cdr3_aa: CASSSGQGAGEQYF
v_call: TRBV19; j_call: TRBJ2-1; clone_size: -; d_call: -; cdr3_nt: TGTGCCAGTAGTATTCCGAGCCGGAGGGGGGGCCCTTTTTTCAATGAGCAGTTCTTC; cdr3_aa: CASSIPSRRGGPFFNEQFF
v_call: TRBV5-1; j_call: TRBJ2-7; clone_size: -; d_call: TRBD1; cdr3_nt: TGCGCCAGCAGCTTTTGGACAGGAAATACCTACGAGCAGTACTTC; cdr3_aa: CASSFWTGNTYEQYF
v_call: TRBV6-1; j_call: TRBJ2-7; clone_size: -; d_call: TRBD1; cdr3_nt: TGTGCCAGCAGCCTCGGACAGGCGTCCTACGAGCAGTACTTC; cdr3_aa: CASSLGQASYEQYF
v_call: TRBV5-1; j_call: TRBJ2-3; clone_size: once; d_call: -; cdr3_nt: TGCGCCAGCAGCTTGCGCGGGGGCTACACAGATACGCAGTATTTT; cdr3_aa: CASSLRGGYTDTQYF
v_call: TRBV5-1; j_call: TRBJ2-3; clone_size: -; d_call: -; cdr3_nt: TGCGCCAGCCGCGCCGACTCTAGCACAGATACGCAGTATTTT; cdr3_aa: CASRADSSTDTQYF
v_call: TRBV5-1; j_call: TRBJ1-2; clone_size: -; d_call: -; cdr3_nt: TGCGCCAGCAGCTTTTCCGTGGGCTACTATGGCTACACCTTC; cdr3_aa: CASSFSVGYYGYTF
v_call: TRBV5-1; j_call: TRBJ2-3; clone_size: -; d_call: -; cdr3_nt: TGCGCCAGCAGCTTGGGAGTCCCAGATACGCAGTATTTT; cdr3_aa: CASSLGVPDTQYF
v_call: TRBV5-1; j_call: TRBJ1-1; clone_size: -; d_call: -; cdr3_nt: TGCGCCAGCAGCTTTTCCACAGGTCGTGCTGAAGCTTTCTTT; cdr3_aa: CASSFSTGRAEAFF
v_call: TRBV27; j_call: TRBJ2-1; clone_size: -; d_call: -; cdr3_nt: TGTGCCAGCAGCCCGATTGGGTTAGCGTCCTACAATGAGCAGTTCTTC; cdr3_aa: CASSPIGLASYNEQFF
v_call: TRBV30; j_call: TRBJ2-2; clone_size: many; d_call: TRBD1; cdr3_nt: TGTGCCTGGAACAGGGGGAACACCGGGGAGCTGTTTTTT; cdr3_aa: CAWNRGNTGELFF
v_call: TRBV7-2; j_call: TRBJ2-2; clone_size: -; d_call: TRBD1; cdr3_nt: TGTGCCAGCAGGGCCCGATCTGGGACAGGGAACACCGGGGAGCTGTTTTTT; cdr3_aa: CASRARSGTGNTGELFF
v_call: TRBV2; j_call: TRBJ2-7; clone_size: -; d_call: -; cdr3_nt: TGTGCCAGCCGCGGGACTTATAGCTCCTACGAGCAGTACTTC; cdr3_aa: CASRGTYSSYEQYF
v_call: TRBV5-1; j_call: TRBJ2-4; clone_size: -; d_call: TRBD2; cdr3_nt: TGCGCCAGCAGAGCGGGGTCGGGGGACATTCAGTACTTC; cdr3_aa: CASRAGSGDIQYF
v_call: TRBV18; j_call: TRBJ1-1; clone_size: -; d_call: TRBD1; cdr3_nt: TGTGCCAGCTCACCTCAGGGGGCTTACACTGAAGCTTTCTTT; cdr3_aa: CASSPQGAYTEAFF
v_call: TRBV6-5; j_call: TRBJ1-1; clone_size: -; d_call: -; cdr3_nt: TGTGCCAGCAGCTCGGTCGGCACTGAAGCTTTCTTT; cdr3_aa: CASSSVGTEAFF
v_call: TRBV19; j_call: TRBJ2-2; clone_size: medium-sized; d_call: -; cdr3_nt: TGTGCCAGTAGACGATCACTCGGGGTCTCCGGGGAGCTGTTTTTT; cdr3_aa: CASRRSLGVSGELFF
v_call: TRBV6-5; j_call: TRBJ2-3; clone_size: -; d_call: -; cdr3_nt: TGTGCCAGCAGTTTGGGGGGTACGCAGTATTTT; cdr3_aa: CASSLGGTQYF
v_call: TRBV28; j_call: TRBJ2-7; clone_size: once; d_call: -; cdr3_nt: TGTGCCAGCAGTCTCTTTGGACAGCGCTACGAGCAGTACTTC; cdr3_aa: CASSLFGQRYEQYF
v_call: TRBV30; j_call: TRBJ1-2; clone_size: -; d_call: -; cdr3_nt: TGTGCCTGGAGCCGGGAGGATTGGGGCTACACCTTC; cdr3_aa: CAWSREDWGYTF
v_call: TRBV19; j_call: TRBJ1-6; clone_size: once; d_call: -; cdr3_nt: TGTGCCAGTAGTGTTCTTTCCAGCTCCTATAATTCACCCCTCCACTTT; cdr3_aa: CASSVLSSSYNSPLHF
v_call: TRBV19; j_call: TRBJ2-5; clone_size: -; d_call: -; cdr3_nt: TGTGCCAGTAGTATCGGCGGCCAAGAGACCCAGTACTTC; cdr3_aa: CASSIGGQETQYF
v_call: TRBV6-5; j_call: TRBJ2-7; clone_size: -; d_call: -; cdr3_nt: TGTGCCAGCAGTTACACCGGGGGCTACGAGCAGTACTTC; cdr3_aa: CASSYTGGYEQYF
v_call: TRBV2; j_call: TRBJ1-5; clone_size: -; d_call: TRBD1; cdr3_nt: TGTGCCAGCATGACAGGGTACAATCAGCCCCAGCATTTT; cdr3_aa: CASMTGYNQPQHF
v_call: TRBV4-3; j_call: TRBJ2-7; clone_size: -; d_call: -; cdr3_nt: TGCGCCAGCAGCCAAGAAGGCGGCCAGGGGATCTACGAGCAGTACTTC; cdr3_aa: CASSQEGGQGIYEQYF
v_call: TRBV6-5; j_call: TRBJ1-1; clone_size: -; d_call: -; cdr3_nt: TGTGCCAGCACCTCACCAAGGGCAGGGTCTGAAGCTTTCTTT; cdr3_aa: CASTSPRAGSEAFF
v_call: TRBV7-2; j_call: TRBJ1-5; clone_size: few; d_call: -; cdr3_nt: TGTGCCAGCAGCCCGACTCGTAATCAGCCCCAGCATTTT; cdr3_aa: CASSPTRNQPQHF
v_call: TRBV5-1; j_call: TRBJ2-1; clone_size: -; d_call: TRBD2; cdr3_nt: TGCGCCAGCAGCAATAATTTGAGCGGGGCCTGGTTCTTC; cdr3_aa: CASSNNLSGAWFF
v_call: TRBV18; j_call: TRBJ2-2; clone_size: once; d_call: -; cdr3_nt: TGTGCCAGCTCGTGGGCAGCCAGAAACACCGGGGAGCTGTTTTTT; cdr3_aa: CASSWAARNTGELFF
v_call: TRBV9; j_call: TRBJ2-3; clone_size: -; d_call: TRBD2; cdr3_nt: TGTGCCAGCAGCGGCCCGACTAGCTGGGGCACAGATACGCAGTATTTT; cdr3_aa: CASSGPTSWGTDTQYF
v_call: TRBV7-9; j_call: TRBJ1-5; clone_size: -; d_call: -; cdr3_nt: TGTGCCAGCAGCTACCCCAAACAGGCGGGCAATCAGCCCCAGCATTTT; cdr3_aa: CASSYPKQAGNQPQHF